This record looks at one T cell receptor (beta chain) sequence and its context. This specimen comes from a study of blood T cell repertoires in COVID-19. Looking at the study overall: COVID-19 samples collected from the United States, Italy and Spain covered acute and convalescent phases.

The ends were cut back, 0 bases at V and 10 bases at J, with 10 bases in the middle. Germline V gene sequence: CDR1 SGHTA, CDR2 FQGNSA. This CDR3 contains 14 residues. In the original processing: The authors estimated nucleated cell counts from reference gene primer amplification. Generated by immunoSEQ multiplex PCR, the TCRdb table keeps only in-frame clones and is missing some. The V and J calls and the clone size are those of that table, but D and trimming were determined from the DNA. In the table there are fewer than 250,000 clones, about 85% of which are singletons. The origin of this receptor is a man aged 70 or older with acute or convalescent COVID-19. The V gene is TRBV7-2, the J gene TRBJ1-6; weak D call: TRBD1 (5 bases). Sequencing was performed on peripheral blood. CDR3 in DNA: TGTGCCAGCAGCTTAGCGGGGCGCGGATCACCCCTCCACTTT. Translated: CASSLAGRGSPLHF.